Below are 8 T cell receptor beta chains sequenced from a single sample in a study of T cell clonotyping in hematopoietic cell transplantation. Sequencing used immunoSEQ multiplex PCR; TCRdb keeps in-frame clones, though not all of them. The profile shows 15,000 to 20,000 clones, approximately 74% of them singletons. Sequencing was performed on peripheral blood mononuclear cells. These receptors were collected from a woman aged 55-69 years in good health. Some clones in this sample may be carry-over from other donors' samples.

The V call is TRBV30, the J call TRBJ2-7; D may correspond to TRBD1 or TRBD2 (5 bases each). Trimming cost V 2 bases and J 4 bases, with 12 bases left between them. The CDR3 loop spans 13 amino acids. From germline, CDR1 is GTSNPN and CDR2 SVGIG (reference sequence). The DNA for the CDR3 is TGTGCCTGGAGTAGAGGGGATCTGTACGAGCAGTACTTC. Translation gives CAWSRGDLYEQYF.

The chain combines TRBV10-3 with TRBJ2-7; 10 bases are shared with TRBD1. The CDR3 runs to 14 residues. Germline loops: CDR1 ENHRY, CDR2 SYGVKD. V dropped 5 bases and J dropped 3; count of bases not matched to a gene: 4. The CDR3 is CAISRDRGDYEQYF. The CDR3 DNA is TGTGCCATCAGTCGGGACAGGGGCGACTACGAGCAGTACTTC.

V usage is TRBV29-1 and J usage is TRBJ1-1; D call uncertain. V was trimmed by 8 bases and J by 5 bases, leaving 12 bases between them. This CDR3 contains 11 residues. Per the germline V gene, CDR1 is SQVTM and CDR2 is ANQGSEA. The DNA for the CDR3 is TGCAGCATCCACAGAGCGACTGAAGCTTTCTTT. It encodes CSIHRATEAFF. Together with reference TRBV29-1 and TRBJ1-1, the CDR3 gives the full variable domain: SAVISQKPSRDICQRGTSLTIQCQVDSQVTMMFWYRQQPGQSLTLIATANQGSEATYESGFVIDKFPISRPNLTFSTLTVSNMSPEDSSIYLCSIHRATEAFFGQGTRLTVV.

This clone has just a few counts. The chain joins TRBV28 to TRBJ1-4; TRBD1 matches 8 bases. Germline values: CDR1 MDHEN, CDR2 SYDVKM. CDR3 size: 12 residues. V lost 4 bases, J lost 8 bases, and 0 bases stayed unmatched. In DNA, the CDR3 is TGTGCCAGCAGTTGGACAGGGGAAAAACTGTTTTTT. This gives the protein CASSWTGEKLFF.

This clone has just a few counts. The V and J genes are TRBV30 and TRBJ2-7; D gene ambiguous. Germline V gene sequence: CDR1 GTSNPN, CDR2 SVGIG (reference sequence). V dropped 1 base and J dropped 2 bases, with 6 bases sitting between them. This CDR3 has 12 residues. CDR3 nucleotide sequence: TGTGCCTGGAGTGCCCCCACCTACGAGCAGTACTTC. Translated, it gives CAWSAPTYEQYF.

This sequence joins TRBV5-6 and TRBJ2-7, with TRBD1 identical over 12 bases. The CDR3 has 15 residues. Germline CDR1 is SGHDT and CDR2 is YYEEEE. Trimming at V came to 1 base and at J to 5 bases, leaving 4 bases not matched to a gene. CDR3 in DNA: TGTGCCAGCAGCTTGCTCGGGACAGGGGGCCACGAGCAGTACTTC. Residues: CASSLLGTGGHEQYF. Filled out from reference TRBV5-6 and TRBJ2-7, the complete variable domain reads DAGVTQSPTHLIKTRGQQVTLRCSPKSGHDTVSWYQQALGQGPQFIFQYYEEEERQRGNFPDRFSGHQFPNYSSELNVNALLLGDSALYLCASSLLGTGGHEQYFGPGTRLTVT.

This rearrangement joins TRBV30 to TRBJ1-1; D is undetermined. Between the trimmed V and J ends, which lost 0 bases and 5 bases, there was a span of 13 bases. The CDR3 is 14 residues long. Germline loops: CDR1 GTSNPN, CDR2 SVGIG (reference sequence). The CDR3 DNA reads TGTGCCTGGAGTGTACGCTTGGCCGGGACTGAAGCTTTCTTT. Residues: CAWSVRLAGTEAFF.

A note on this clone: One junction end disagrees with the germline gene, perhaps due to a read error. The chain uses TRBV7-3 and TRBJ2-5; no clear D. In germline, CDR1 is SGHTA, CDR2 FQGTGA. The CDR3 length is 13 residues. The CDR3 nucleotides are TGTGCTAGCAGCTTCGCCGAAAAAGAGACCCAGTACTTC. Translating it yields CASSFAEKETQYF.